This TCR beta chain was sequenced for a study of blood T cell repertoires in COVID-19. Study context: T cells, B-cell-depleted T cells, or PBMCs supplied cDNA or gDNA.

Clones were sequenced by immunoSEQ multiplex PCR, and TCRdb holds only the in-frame ones, with some missing. The sample consists of almost 95,000 clones, 70% to 85% of them appearing once. The CDR3 is 16 amino acids. Germline V gene data show CDR1 as MDHEN and CDR2 as SYDVKM. The J segment lost 0 bases and the V segment lost 8 bases, leaving 13 bases of the junction unmatched. The source of this sequence is a woman aged 55 to 70 in a cohort sampled during active or convalescent COVID-19. The chain uses TRBV28 and TRBJ2-7; the match to TRBD1 covers 7 bases. The sequencing sample was made of peripheral blood. Here the CDR3 reads CASSSVGDRVSYEQYF. In nucleotides, the CDR3 is TGTGCCAGCTCCTCGGTGGGGGACAGAGTCTCCTACGAGCAGTACTTC.